This TCR beta chain was recovered during a study of cytomegalovirus exposure and HLA in healthy donors. In the study overall: T cells numbering about 179 million yielded some 120 million unique TCR beta sequences in an earlier analysis. Study-wide findings and caveats: Indistinguishable V segments, including TRBV6-2 and TRBV6-3, were excluded. CMV serostatus stood as the only immune exposure information on hand.

The study ran its PCR with 60 Vbeta and 13 Jbeta primers. The table came from immunoSEQ multiplex PCR; TCRdb's copy has only in-frame clones and leaves some out. The sample contains roughly 180,000 clones, approximately 80% of which appear only once. As concerns this clone: Its specificity is unknown.

Deletions cut 2 bases from V and 1 base from J, with 8 bases between. The CDR3 has 14 residues. Germline loops: CDR1 MDHEN, CDR2 SYDVKM. This cohort consisted of healthy bone marrow donors. Sequencing was carried out using PBMCs. The sequence was obtained from a woman aged 25 to 39 in good health and CMV-seropositive. The chain uses TRBV28 and TRBJ2-5; TRBD1 might be the D (5 bases). The CDR3 nucleotides are TGTGCCAGCAGTTTAGACAGCCTCCAAGAGACCCAGTACTTC. Translated, it gives CASSLDSLQETQYF.